The 6 T cell receptor beta chains below were found in one sample sequenced in a study of T cell responses to AZD1222 COVID-19 vaccine. Produced via immunoSEQ multiplex PCR; TCRdb's table is partial and in-frame only. Of 100,000 to 150,000 clones in the sample, about 85% were seen once. The specimen comprised peripheral blood, sampled on day 0 of AZD1222 vaccination. The receptors derive from an adult in good health.

The chain recombines TRBV5-5 with TRBJ1-1; D gene ambiguous. The V end lost 5 bases, the J end lost 1 base, and 15 bases lay between the germline ends. Germline V gene lookup returns CDR1 SGHKS and CDR2 YYEKEE (reference sequence). The CDR3 consists of 15 residues. DNA for the CDR3: TGTGCCAGCAGTCGCTTGCGTGTGGAGAACACTGAAGCTTTCTTT. It is translated as CASSRLRVENTEAFF.

The V gene is TRBV28, the J gene TRBJ1-1; D is uncertain. The length of the CDR3 is 12 residues. Germline CDR1 is MDHEN and CDR2 is SYDVKM. Trimming pared 8 bases from V and 4 bases from J, leaving 11 bases between. The CDR3 here is CASAGRVTEAFF. In DNA, the CDR3 is TGTGCCAGCGCTGGTCGGGTCACTGAAGCTTTCTTT.

This chain connects TRBV29-1 to TRBJ2-5; D is possibly TRBD2 (6 bases). The ends were cut back, 4 bases at V and 5 bases at J, with 14 bases in the middle. Germline lookup yields CDR1 SQVTM and CDR2 ANQGSEA. This CDR3 has 13 residues. The CDR3 region is CSVGGLGGETQYF. The CDR3 bases are TGCAGCGTTGGGGGACTCGGTGGGGAGACCCAGTACTTC.

This chain links TRBV9 with TRBJ2-3; TRBD2 matches at 9 bases. Germline CDR1 reads SGDLS; CDR2 reads YYNGEE. V gave up 3 bases and J gave up 0 bases; unmatched junction bases: 5. This CDR3 is 16 amino acids long. CDR3 loop: CASSAAGTSSTDTQYF. CDR3 DNA sequence: TGTGCCAGCAGCGCAGCCGGGACTAGCAGCACAGATACGCAGTATTTT. The complete variable domain, with remaining parts taken from reference TRBV9 and TRBJ2-3, reads DSGVTQTPKHLITATGQRVTLRCSPRSGDLSVYWYQQSLDQGLQFLIQYYNGEERAKGNILERFSAQQFPDLHSELNLSSLELGDSALYFCASSAAGTSSTDTQYFGPGTRLTVL.

This rearrangement joins TRBV7-2 to TRBJ2-5; 11 bases are shared with TRBD2. The CDR3 totals 17 residues. The germline V gene encodes CDR1 SGHTA and CDR2 FQGNSA. V trimming: 3 bases; J trimming: 0 bases; junction bases outside the gene matches: 6. The CDR3 protein is CASSLWLAGGYQETQYF. The CDR3 DNA is TGTGCCAGCAGCTTGTGGCTAGCGGGGGGTTACCAAGAGACCCAGTACTTC.

CDR3 coding DNA: TGTGCCAGCAGCCCATCACCGGGCACCATCCCCAACGAAGCTTTCTTT. It is translated as CASSPSPGTIPNEAFF. The chain carries TRBV7-3 and TRBJ1-1; no clear D gene. Germline V gives CDR1 SGHTA, CDR2 FQGTGA. The CDR3 runs 16 residues. V gave up 5 bases and J gave up 8 bases, with 24 bases separating them.